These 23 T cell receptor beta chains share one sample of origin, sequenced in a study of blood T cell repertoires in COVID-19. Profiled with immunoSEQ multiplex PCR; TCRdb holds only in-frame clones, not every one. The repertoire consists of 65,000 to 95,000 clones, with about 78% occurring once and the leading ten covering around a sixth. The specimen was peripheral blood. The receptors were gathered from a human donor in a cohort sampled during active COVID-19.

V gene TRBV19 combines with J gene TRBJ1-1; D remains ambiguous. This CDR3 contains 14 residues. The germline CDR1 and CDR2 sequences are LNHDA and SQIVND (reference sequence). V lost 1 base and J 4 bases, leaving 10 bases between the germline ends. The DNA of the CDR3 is TGTGCCAGTAGTATAGTGCCGGGTAGCACTGAAGCTTTCTTT. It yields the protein CASSIVPGSTEAFF.

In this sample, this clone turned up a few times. The CDR3 sequence is CASSRVLGTETGELFF. CDR3 nucleotide sequence: TGTGCCAGCAGCCGCGTTTTGGGGACAGAGACCGGGGAGCTGTTTTTT. The rearrangement joins TRBV6-6 to TRBJ2-2, with 7 bases matching TRBD1. Germline-derived CDR1 and CDR2 are MNHNY and SVGAGI (reference sequence). This CDR3 is built from 16 residues. V shed 6 bases and J 5 bases; nucleotides not matched to a gene: 12.

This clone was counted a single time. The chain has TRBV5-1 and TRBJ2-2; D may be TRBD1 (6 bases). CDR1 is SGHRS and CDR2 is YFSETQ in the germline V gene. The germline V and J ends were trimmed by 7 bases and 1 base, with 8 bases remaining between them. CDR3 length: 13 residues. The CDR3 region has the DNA TGCGCCAGCCTCAGGGGGAACACCGGGGAGCTGTTTTTT. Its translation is CASLRGNTGELFF.

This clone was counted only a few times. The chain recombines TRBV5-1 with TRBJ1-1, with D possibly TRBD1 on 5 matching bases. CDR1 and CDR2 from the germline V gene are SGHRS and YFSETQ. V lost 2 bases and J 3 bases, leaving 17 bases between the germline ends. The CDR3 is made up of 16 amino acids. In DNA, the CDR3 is TGCGCCAGCAGCTTACTCCAGCACCTAGGGGACACTGAAGCTTTCTTT. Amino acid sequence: CASSLLQHLGDTEAFF.

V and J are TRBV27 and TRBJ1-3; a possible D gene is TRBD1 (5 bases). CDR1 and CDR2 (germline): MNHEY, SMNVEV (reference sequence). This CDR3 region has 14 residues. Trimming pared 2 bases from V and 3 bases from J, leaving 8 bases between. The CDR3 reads CASSLVGGGNTIYF. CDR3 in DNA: TGTGCCAGCAGTTTAGTGGGGGGTGGAAACACCATATATTTT.

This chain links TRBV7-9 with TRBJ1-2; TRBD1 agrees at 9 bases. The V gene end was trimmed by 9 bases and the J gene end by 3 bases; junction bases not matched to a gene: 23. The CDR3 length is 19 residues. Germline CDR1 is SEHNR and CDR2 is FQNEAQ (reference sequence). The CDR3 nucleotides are TGTGCCAGACTACCTCCCCGCTCTTTCAACAGGGGGCCGGACTATGGCTACACCTTC. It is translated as CARLPPRSFNRGPDYGYTF.

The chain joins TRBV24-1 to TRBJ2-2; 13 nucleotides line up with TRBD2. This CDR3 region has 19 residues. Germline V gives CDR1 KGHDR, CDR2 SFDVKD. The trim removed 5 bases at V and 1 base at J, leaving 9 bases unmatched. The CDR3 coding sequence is TGTGCCACCAGTGGCCGGACTAGCGGGAGCCCGATGAACACCGGGGAGCTGTTTTTT. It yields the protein CATSGRTSGSPMNTGELFF.

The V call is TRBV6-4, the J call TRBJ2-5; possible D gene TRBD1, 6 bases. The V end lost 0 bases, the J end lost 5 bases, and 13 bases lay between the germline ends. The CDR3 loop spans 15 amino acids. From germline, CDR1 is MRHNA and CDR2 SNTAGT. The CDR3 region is CASSDSVGGCETQYF. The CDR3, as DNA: TGTGCCAGCAGTGACTCTGTAGGGGGATGCGAGACCCAGTACTTC.

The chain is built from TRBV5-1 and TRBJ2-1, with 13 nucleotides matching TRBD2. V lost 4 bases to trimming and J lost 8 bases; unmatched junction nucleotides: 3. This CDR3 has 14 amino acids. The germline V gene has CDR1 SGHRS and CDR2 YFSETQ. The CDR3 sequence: CASSDGLAGDEQFF. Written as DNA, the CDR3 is TGCGCCAGCAGCGACGGACTAGCGGGAGATGAGCAGTTCTTC. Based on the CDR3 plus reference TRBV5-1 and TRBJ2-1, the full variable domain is KAGVTQTPRYLIKTRGQQVTLSCSPISGHRSVSWYQQTPGQGLQFLFEYFSETQRNKGNFPGRFSGRQFSNSRSEMNVSTLELGDSALYLCASSDGLAGDEQFFGPGTRLTVL.

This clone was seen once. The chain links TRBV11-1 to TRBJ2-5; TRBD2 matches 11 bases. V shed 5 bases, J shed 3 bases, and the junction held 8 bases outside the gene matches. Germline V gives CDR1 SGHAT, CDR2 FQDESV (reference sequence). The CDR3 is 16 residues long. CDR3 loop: CASSPALAGGKETQYF. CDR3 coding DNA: TGTGCCAGCAGCCCTGCCCTAGCGGGGGGAAAAGAGACCCAGTACTTC.

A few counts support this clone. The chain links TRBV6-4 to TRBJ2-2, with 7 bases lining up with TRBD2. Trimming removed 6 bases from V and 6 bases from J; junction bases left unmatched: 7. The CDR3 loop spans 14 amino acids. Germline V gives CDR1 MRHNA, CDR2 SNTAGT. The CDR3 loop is CASSGSGDAGELFF. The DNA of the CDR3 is TGTGCCAGCAGCGGGAGCGGGGATGCCGGGGAGCTGTTTTTT.

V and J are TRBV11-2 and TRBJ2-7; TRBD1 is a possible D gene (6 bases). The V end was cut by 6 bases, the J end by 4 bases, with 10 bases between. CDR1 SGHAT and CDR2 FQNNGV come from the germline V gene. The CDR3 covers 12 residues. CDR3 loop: CASREQGYEQYF. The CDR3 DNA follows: TGTGCCAGCAGGGAACAGGGATACGAGCAGTACTTC.

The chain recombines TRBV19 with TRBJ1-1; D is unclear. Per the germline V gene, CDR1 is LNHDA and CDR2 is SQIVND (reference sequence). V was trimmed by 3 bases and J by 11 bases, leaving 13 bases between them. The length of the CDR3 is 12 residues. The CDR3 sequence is CASSIGPSGAFF. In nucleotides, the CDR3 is TGTGCCAGTAGTATCGGACCGAGCGGGGCTTTCTTT.

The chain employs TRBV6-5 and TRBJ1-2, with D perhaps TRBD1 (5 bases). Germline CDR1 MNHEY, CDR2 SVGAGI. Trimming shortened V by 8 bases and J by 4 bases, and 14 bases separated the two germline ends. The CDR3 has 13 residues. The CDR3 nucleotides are TGTGCCAGCCGGCCACGGGGGAGCTATGGCTACACCTTC. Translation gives CASRPRGSYGYTF.

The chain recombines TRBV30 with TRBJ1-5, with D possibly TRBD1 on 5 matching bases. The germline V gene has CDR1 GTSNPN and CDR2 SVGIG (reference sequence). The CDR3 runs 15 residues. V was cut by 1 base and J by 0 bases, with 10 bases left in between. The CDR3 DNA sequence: TGTGCCTGGAGTGCCGGACATTATAGCAATCAGCCCCAGCATTTT. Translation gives CAWSAGHYSNQPQHF.

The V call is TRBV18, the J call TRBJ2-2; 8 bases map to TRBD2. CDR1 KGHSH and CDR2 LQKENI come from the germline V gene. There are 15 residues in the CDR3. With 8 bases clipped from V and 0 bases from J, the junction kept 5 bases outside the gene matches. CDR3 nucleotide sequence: TGTGCCAGCCACCTAGCGGGCGCGAACACCGGGGAGCTGTTTTTT. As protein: CASHLAGANTGELFF.

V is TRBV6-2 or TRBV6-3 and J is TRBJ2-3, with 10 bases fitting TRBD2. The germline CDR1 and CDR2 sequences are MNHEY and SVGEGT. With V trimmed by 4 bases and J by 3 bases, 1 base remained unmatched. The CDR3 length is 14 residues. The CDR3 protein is CASSLTSGTDTQYF. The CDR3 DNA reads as TGTGCCAGCAGTTTGACTAGCGGGACAGATACGCAGTATTTT.

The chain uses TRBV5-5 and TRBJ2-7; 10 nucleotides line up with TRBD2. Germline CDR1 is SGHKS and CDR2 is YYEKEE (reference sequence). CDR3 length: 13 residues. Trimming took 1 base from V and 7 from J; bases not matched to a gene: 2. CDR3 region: CASSLSSGREQYV. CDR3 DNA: TGTGCCAGCAGCTTGAGTAGCGGGAGGGAGCAGTACGTC.

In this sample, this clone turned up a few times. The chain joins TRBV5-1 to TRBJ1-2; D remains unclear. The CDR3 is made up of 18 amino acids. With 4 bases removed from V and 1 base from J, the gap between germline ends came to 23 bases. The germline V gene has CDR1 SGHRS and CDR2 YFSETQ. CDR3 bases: TGCGCCAGCAGCCCAACGATACTAACTGAGTTCCATAACTATGGCTACACCTTC. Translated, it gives CASSPTILTEFHNYGYTF.

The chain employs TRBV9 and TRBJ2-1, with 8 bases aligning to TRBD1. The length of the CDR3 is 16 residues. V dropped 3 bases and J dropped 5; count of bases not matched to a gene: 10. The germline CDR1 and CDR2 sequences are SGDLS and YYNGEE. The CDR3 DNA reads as TGTGCCAGCAGCGGGGTGGGCAGGGGGCCCGACAATGAGCAGTTCTTC. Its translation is CASSGVGRGPDNEQFF. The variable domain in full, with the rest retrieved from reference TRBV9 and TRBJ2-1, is DSGVTQTPKHLITATGQRVTLRCSPRSGDLSVYWYQQSLDQGLQFLIQYYNGEERAKGNILERFSAQQFPDLHSELNLSSLELGDSALYFCASSGVGRGPDNEQFFGPGTRLTVL.

The CDR3 DNA follows: TGTGCCAGCAGTTCCTATCCTGTAGCCAAAAACATTCAGTACTTC. This sequence encodes CASSSYPVAKNIQYF. The chain combines TRBV2 with TRBJ2-4, with unresolved D. The CDR3 sequence is 15 residues long. CDR1 is SNHLY, CDR2 FYNNEI, per germline. The V gene lost 5 bases and the J gene lost 0 bases, with 11 bases spanning the gap.

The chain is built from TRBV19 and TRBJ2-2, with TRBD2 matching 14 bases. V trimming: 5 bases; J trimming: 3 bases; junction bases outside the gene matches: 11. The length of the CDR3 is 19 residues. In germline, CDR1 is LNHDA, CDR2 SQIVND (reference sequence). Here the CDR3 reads CASSVLTSGGVMDTGELFF. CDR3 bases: TGTGCCAGTAGTGTCTTGACTAGCGGGGGGGTAATGGACACCGGGGAGCTGTTTTTT.

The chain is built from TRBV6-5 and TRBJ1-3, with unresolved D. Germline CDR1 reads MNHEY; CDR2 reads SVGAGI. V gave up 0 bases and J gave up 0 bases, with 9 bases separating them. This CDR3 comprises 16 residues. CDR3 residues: CASSYSIHHSGNTIYF. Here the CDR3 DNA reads TGTGCCAGCAGTTACTCCATACACCACTCTGGAAACACCATATATTTT.